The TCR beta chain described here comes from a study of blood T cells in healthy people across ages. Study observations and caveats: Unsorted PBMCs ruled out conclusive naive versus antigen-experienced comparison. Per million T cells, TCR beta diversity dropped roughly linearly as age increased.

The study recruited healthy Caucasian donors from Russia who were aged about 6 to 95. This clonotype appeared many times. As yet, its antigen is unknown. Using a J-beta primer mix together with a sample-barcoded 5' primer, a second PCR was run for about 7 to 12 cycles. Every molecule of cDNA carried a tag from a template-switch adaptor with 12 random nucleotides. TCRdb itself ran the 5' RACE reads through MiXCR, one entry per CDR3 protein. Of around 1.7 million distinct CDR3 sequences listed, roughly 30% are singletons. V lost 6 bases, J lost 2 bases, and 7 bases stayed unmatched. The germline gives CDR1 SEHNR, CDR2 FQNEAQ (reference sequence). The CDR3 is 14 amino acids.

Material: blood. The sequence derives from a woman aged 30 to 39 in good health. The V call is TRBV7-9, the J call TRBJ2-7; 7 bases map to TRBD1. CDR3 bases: TGTGCCAGCAGTCAAACAGGGACAGCCTACGAGCAGTACTTC. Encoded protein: CASSQTGTAYEQYF.